Each of the 30 T cell receptor beta chains below was sequenced from the same sample in a study of shared clonotypes between healthy human individuals. The table came from immunoSEQ multiplex PCR; TCRdb's copy has only in-frame clones and leaves some out. The table records approximately 2,300,000 clones, 85% to 95% of them present only once. Sequencing used naive CD4+ T cells from PBMCs. The subset here: CD45RA+ positively selected. The receptors derive from a man aged 18 to 30 in good health. Some clones in this sample may be carry-over from other donors' samples.

The chain links TRBV11-3 to TRBJ2-1; 13 nucleotides match TRBD2. Per germline, CDR1 SGHNT and CDR2 YENEEA. V trimming: 4 bases; J trimming: 6 bases; junction bases outside the gene matches: 3. The CDR3 spans 15 residues. CDR3 in amino acids: CASSSGLAGVNEQFF. The CDR3, as DNA: TGTGCCAGCAGCTCTGGACTAGCGGGAGTCAATGAGCAGTTCTTC. Full variable domain (rest looked up from reference TRBV11-3 and TRBJ2-1): EAGVVQSPRYKIIEKKQPVAFWCNPISGHNTLYWYLQNLGQGPELLIRYENEEAVDDSQLPKDRFSAERLKGVDSTLKIQPAELGDSAVYLCASSSGLAGVNEQFFGPGTRLTVL.

The V and J genes are TRBV9 and TRBJ1-3; D call uncertain. Trimming removed 3 bases at V and 0 bases at J, with 13 bases between. The CDR3 spans 16 residues. Germline V CDR1 and CDR2: SGDLS, YYNGEE. In DNA form, the CDR3 reads TGTGCCAGCAGCGCGGGATTACCGGCCTCTGGAAACACCATATATTTT. Encoded protein: CASSAGLPASGNTIYF.

This chain uses TRBV5-1 with TRBJ1-2; possible D gene TRBD1, 5 bases. CDR3 size: 16 residues. The ends were cut back, 4 bases at V and 2 bases at J, with 18 bases in the middle. Germline V gives CDR1 SGHRS, CDR2 YFSETQ. In DNA form, the CDR3 reads TGCGCCAGCAGCGCAGATTTCGGGACGGCCAACTATGGCTACACCTTC. Translation: CASSADFGTANYGYTF.

The V gene is TRBV14, the J gene TRBJ2-6; no clear D gene. This CDR3 is built from 14 residues. Germline V gene data show CDR1 as SGHDN and CDR2 as FVKESK. Trimming removed 3 bases at V and 0 bases at J, with 3 bases between. The CDR3 sequence is CASSQGSGANVLTF. DNA for the CDR3: TGTGCCAGCAGCCAGGGCTCTGGGGCCAACGTCCTGACTTTC.

The chain joins TRBV28 to TRBJ2-5; 8 positions match TRBD1. The CDR3 is 15 amino acids. V dropped 5 bases and J dropped 5; count of bases not matched to a gene: 10. CDR1 MDHEN and CDR2 SYDVKM come from the germline V gene. CDR3 residues: CASSIGQGRFETQYF. CDR3 bases: TGTGCCAGCAGTATCGGACAGGGAAGGTTTGAGACCCAGTACTTC. Drawing the rest from reference TRBV28 and TRBJ2-5, the complete variable domain is DVKVTQSSRYLVKRTGEKVFLECVQDMDHENMFWYRQDPGLGLRLIYFSYDVKMKEKGDIPEGYSVSREKKERFSLILESASTNQTSMYLCASSIGQGRFETQYFGPGTRLLVL.

V is TRBV7-6 and J is TRBJ2-1; possibly TRBD2 for D (5 bases). Looked up from germline, CDR1 is SGHVS and CDR2 is FNYEAQ. Trimming removed 4 bases from V and 7 bases from J, with 17 bases in between. The CDR3 loop spans 15 amino acids. CDR3 loop: CASSSFPGSSNEQFF. CDR3 in DNA: TGTGCCAGCAGCTCCTTCCCGGGGAGTTCGAATGAGCAGTTCTTC.

In DNA form, the CDR3 reads TGTGCCAGCAGCTCCCAGGACAGGGTTAGGCATTCACCCCTCCACTTT. It specifies CASSSQDRVRHSPLHF. The genes are TRBV13 and TRBJ1-6; 8 bases are a match to TRBD1. Trimming at V came to 4 bases and at J to 8 bases, leaving 10 bases not matched to a gene. CDR1 PRHDT and CDR2 FYEKMQ come from the germline V gene (reference sequence). The CDR3 has 16 residues.

The gene calls are TRBV7-3 and TRBJ2-7; TRBD2 is a possible D gene (6 bases). Between the trimmed V and J ends, which lost 2 bases and 0 bases, there was a span of 23 bases. CDR1 and CDR2 (germline): SGHTA, FQGTGA. The length of the CDR3 is 19 residues. In DNA form, the CDR3 reads TGTGCCAGCAGCTTATTCGGCGTCGGGATGATGGGGGGCTCCTACGAGCAGTACTTC. The encoded protein is CASSLFGVGMMGGSYEQYF.

This chain joins TRBV4-1 and TRBJ2-3, with D unresolved. There are 15 residues in the CDR3. The V gene lost 2 bases and the J gene lost 4 bases, with 13 bases spanning the gap. The germline V gene encodes CDR1 MGHRA and CDR2 YSYEKL. CDR3 in amino acids: CASSQPWKDPDTQYF. The CDR3 bases are TGCGCCAGCAGCCAACCTTGGAAGGACCCAGATACGCAGTATTTT.

V usage is TRBV5-6 and J usage is TRBJ2-1, with D tentatively TRBD1 (5 bases). This CDR3 is built from 15 residues. The V and J ends lost 5 bases and 4 bases respectively, with 16 bases between them. CDR1 SGHDT and CDR2 YYEEEE come from the germline V gene. The CDR3 DNA is TGTGCCAGCAGGGACATGAGTCGTGCGTACAATGAGCAGTTCTTC. Translated: CASRDMSRAYNEQFF.

The chain couples TRBV28 to TRBJ2-3; TRBD1 agrees at 11 bases. The CDR3 totals 19 residues. Germline loops: CDR1 MDHEN, CDR2 SYDVKM. V shed 0 bases, J shed 4 bases, and the junction held 12 bases outside the gene matches. The CDR3 DNA reads as TGTGCCAGCAGTTTATGGGCCGCTGTGGGGACAGGGGGTCCAGATACGCAGTATTTT. This gives the protein CASSLWAAVGTGGPDTQYF.

V gene TRBV9 combines with J gene TRBJ2-7; TRBD1 or TRBD2 may be the D gene (5 bases each). V shed 8 bases and J shed 2 bases, with 20 bases lying between them. The CDR3 is 15 residues long. Germline CDR1 is SGDLS and CDR2 is YYNGEE. DNA for the CDR3: TGTGCCAGTTCCACCACGGGGCGGAACACCTACGAGCAGTACTTC. Translation gives CASSTTGRNTYEQYF.

The chain couples TRBV6-1 to TRBJ1-4; a weak D match, TRBD1 (5 bases). The CDR3 is 14 amino acids. Per germline, CDR1 MNHNS and CDR2 SASEGT. Between the trimmed V and J ends, which lost 7 bases and 7 bases, there was a span of 16 bases. The CDR3 coding sequence is TGTGCCAGCATCGGAACAGGAGCGATTGAAAAACTGTTTTTT. This encodes CASIGTGAIEKLFF.

The gene calls are TRBV15 and TRBJ1-3; D is unresolved. There are 14 residues in the CDR3. Per the germline V gene, CDR1 is LNHNV and CDR2 is YYDKDF (reference sequence). Trimming removed 4 bases from V and 2 bases from J, with 9 bases in between. The CDR3 here is CATSISRAGNTIYF. The DNA of the CDR3 is TGTGCCACCAGCATTAGTAGAGCTGGAAACACCATATATTTT.

V gene TRBV28 combines with J gene TRBJ2-5; 8 nucleotides align to TRBD1. This CDR3 is built from 13 residues. J gave up 2 bases and V 9 bases, and 5 bases lay outside the gene matches. The germline gives CDR1 MDHEN, CDR2 SYDVKM. CDR3 in amino acids: CASTTGVQETQYF. CDR3 in DNA: TGTGCCAGTACGACAGGGGTTCAAGAGACCCAGTACTTC. Full variable domain (missing parts from reference TRBV28 and TRBJ2-5): DVKVTQSSRYLVKRTGEKVFLECVQDMDHENMFWYRQDPGLGLRLIYFSYDVKMKEKGDIPEGYSVSREKKERFSLILESASTNQTSMYLCASTTGVQETQYFGPGTRLLVL.

The chain recombines TRBV27 with TRBJ2-7, with D possibly matching TRBD2 (5 bases). CDR3 length equals 16 residues. CDR1 and CDR2 (germline): MNHEY, SMNVEV (reference sequence). V was cut by 3 bases and J by 6 bases, with 21 bases left in between. Written as DNA, the CDR3 is TGTGCCAGCAGTTTCACCTCCCCCCGAGGGTACCTCGAGCAGTACTTC. This encodes CASSFTSPRGYLEQYF.

Details on this clone: Within the sample, other DNA sequences also encode this same CDR3. This chain joins TRBV7-3 and TRBJ2-3, with D unclear. In germline, CDR1 is SGHTA, CDR2 FQGTGA. The CDR3 length is 14 residues. Between the trimmed V and J ends, which lost 0 bases and 0 bases, there was a span of 4 bases. The CDR3 nucleotides are TGTGCCAGCAGCTTAACTGGGAGCACAGATACGCAGTATTTT. This translates into CASSLTGSTDTQYF.

The gene calls are TRBV6-5 and TRBJ2-7; 11 bases are shared with TRBD2. V gave up 4 bases and J gave up 2 bases; unmatched junction bases: 4. This CDR3 has 15 amino acids. Looked up from germline, CDR1 is MNHEY and CDR2 is SVGAGI. The CDR3 reads CASSSLAGVPYEQYF. The DNA of the CDR3 is TGTGCCAGCAGTTCACTAGCGGGAGTCCCCTACGAGCAGTACTTC.

The gene calls are TRBV7-9 and TRBJ2-5; the match to TRBD1 covers 7 bases. The V gene's germline CDR1 is SEHNR and CDR2 FQNEAQ (reference sequence). With V trimmed by 5 bases and J by 4 bases, 7 bases remained unmatched. The CDR3 is 14 amino acids. CDR3 DNA: TGTGCCAGCAGCATTGCCGGGACAGTAGAGACCCAGTACTTC. It codes for CASSIAGTVETQYF.

With regard to this clone: This same CDR3 is encoded by further DNA sequences in the sample. The chain joins TRBV28 to TRBJ2-3, with no clear D. Trimming cost V 6 bases and J 1 base, with 11 bases left between them. Germline lookup yields CDR1 MDHEN and CDR2 SYDVKM. The length of the CDR3 is 14 residues. The CDR3 DNA is TGTGCCAGCAGCCTCGGTAGGGGCACAGATACGCAGTATTTT. Its translation is CASSLGRGTDTQYF.

The chain combines TRBV7-9 with TRBJ1-1; D gene unclear. The V end was cut by 6 bases, the J end by 0 bases, with 11 bases between. Per germline, CDR1 SEHNR and CDR2 FQNEAQ (reference sequence). This CDR3 has 14 amino acids. DNA for the CDR3: TGTGCCAGCAGACCAGACGGAATGAACACTGAAGCTTTCTTT. It is translated as CASRPDGMNTEAFF.

The V call is TRBV30, the J call TRBJ2-5; D remains ambiguous. Germline lookup yields CDR1 GTSNPN and CDR2 SVGIG (reference sequence). CDR3 length: 11 amino acids. With 7 bases removed from V and 2 bases from J, the gap between germline ends came to 8 bases. The CDR3 sequence: CASSTQETQYF. The CDR3 DNA is TGTGCCTCCTCAACTCAAGAGACCCAGTACTTC. Filled out from reference TRBV30 and TRBJ2-5, the complete variable domain reads SQTIHQWPATLVQPVGSPLSLECTVEGTSNPNLYWYRQAAGRGLQLLFYSVGIGQISSEVPQNLSASRPQDRQFILSSKKLLLSDSGFYLCASSTQETQYFGPGTRLLVL.

This chain connects TRBV15 to TRBJ2-7, with D perhaps matching TRBD2 (6 bases). V was clipped by 9 bases and J by 4 bases, with 22 bases between them. Germline V lookup: CDR1 LNHNV, CDR2 YYDKDF (reference sequence). The CDR3 totals 15 residues. The CDR3 nucleotides read TGTGCCACGAAAGTGGGGGTAAGGGAGGCTTACGAGCAGTACTTC. Translation: CATKVGVREAYEQYF.

V gene TRBV7-9 combines with J gene TRBJ2-4; no definite D call. V was pared by 4 bases and J by 0 bases, with 10 bases between. Germline CDR1 reads SEHNR; CDR2 reads FQNEAQ (reference sequence). The CDR3 covers 15 residues. CDR3 in DNA: TGTGCCAGCAGCTCACAGCTACTAGCCAAAAACATTCAGTACTTC. It translates to CASSSQLLAKNIQYF.

The genes are TRBV5-1 and TRBJ2-6; D gene uncertain. Between the trimmed V and J ends, which lost 0 bases and 0 bases, there was a span of 7 bases. Germline V gives CDR1 SGHRS, CDR2 YFSETQ. The CDR3 loop spans 16 amino acids. The CDR3 here is CASSLEAFSGANVLTF. The CDR3 region has the DNA TGCGCCAGCAGCTTGGAGGCGTTCTCTGGGGCCAACGTCCTGACTTTC.

In the case of this clone: The sample has other DNA sequences that encode this CDR3 too. The chain carries TRBV7-3 and TRBJ2-3; D is uncertain. The V gene lost 4 bases and the J gene lost 1 base, with 6 bases spanning the gap. The CDR3 has 13 residues. Germline CDR1 SGHTA, CDR2 FQGTGA. CDR3 DNA sequence: TGTGCCAGCAGCTCCGGCCGCACAGATACGCAGTATTTT. It is translated as CASSSGRTDTQYF.

A word on this clone: This CDR3 is also generated by other DNA sequences in the sample. The chain recombines TRBV28 with TRBJ2-3; TRBD1 might be the D (5 bases). The V and J ends lost 4 bases and 4 bases respectively, with 12 bases between them. Germline lookup yields CDR1 MDHEN and CDR2 SYDVKM. The length of the CDR3 is 14 residues. As DNA, the CDR3 is TGTGCCAGCAGTTCGACAAGGGGCGCAGATACGCAGTATTTT. Translation gives CASSSTRGADTQYF.

This clone was found a few times. The genes are TRBV7-2 and TRBJ2-7; weak D call: TRBD2 (5 bases). Germline loops: CDR1 SGHTA, CDR2 FQGNSA. The CDR3 length is 15 residues. The V gene lost 1 base and the J gene lost 1 base, with 11 bases spanning the gap. The CDR3 DNA is TGTGCCAGCAGCTTAGTCGGGGTCCAGTCCTACGAGCAGTACTTC. This encodes CASSLVGVQSYEQYF.

This clone was seen once. This specimen includes other DNA sequences encoding the same CDR3. The chain uses TRBV7-2 and TRBJ1-4, with a weak D call TRBD1 (5 bases). The germline V and J ends were trimmed by 1 base and 5 bases, with 11 bases remaining between them. Germline V gene sequence: CDR1 SGHTA, CDR2 FQGNSA. This CDR3 is 15 amino acids long. The DNA of the CDR3 is TGTGCCAGCAGCTTAGTCGGGACGGTGAATGAAAAACTGTTTTTT. Translated: CASSLVGTVNEKLFF.

The V gene is TRBV30, the J gene TRBJ2-5, with TRBD2 matching 11 bases. The CDR3 sequence is 16 residues long. Germline CDR1 GTSNPN, CDR2 SVGIG (reference sequence). The CDR3 bases are TGTGCGCTGACGGGACTAGCGGACTCCCGACAAGAGACCCAGTACTTC. It yields the protein CALTGLADSRQETQYF.